Listed below are T cell receptor beta chains from one sample, sequenced in a study of liver allograft versus peripheral blood T cells. TCRdb called the reads again in MiXCR, with one record for every CDR3 protein. Counted here are roughly 5,000 distinct CDR3 sequences, around 15% occurring once; the ten biggest clones make up roughly 10%. The source of these receptors is a human patient who had a liver transplant. Part of the T cell pool may stem from the graft donor. CDR3s include the opening cysteine and the closing phenylalanine or tryptophan. A D gene is named only where the DNA matches it firmly. Size values are once, few and many counts, or a class for expanded clones, and some rows have none.

V gene: TRBV12-3/TRBV12-4
J gene: TRBJ2-3
D gene: TRBD2
clone size: few
CDR3 protein: CASSPGLDWYTDTQYF
CDR3 DNA: TGTGCCAGCAGCCCCGGACTAGATTGGTACACAGATACGCAGTATTTT

V gene: TRBV4-1
J gene: TRBJ1-4
D gene: -
clone size: -
CDR3 protein: CASSQDSIYRFGEKLFF
CDR3 DNA: TGCGCCAGCAGCCAAGACAGTATATATCGATTTGGGGAAAAACTGTTTTTT

V gene: TRBV18
J gene: TRBJ1-5
D gene: -
clone size: medium-sized
CDR3 protein: CASSPASRGGSNQPQHF
CDR3 DNA: TGTGCCAGCTCACCGGCAAGCCGTGGGGGTAGCAATCAGCCCCAGCATTTT

V gene: TRBV20-1
J gene: TRBJ2-1
D gene: -
clone size: -
CDR3 protein: CSARGRSYNEQFF
CDR3 DNA: TGCAGTGCTAGAGGGCGCTCCTACAATGAGCAGTTCTTC

V gene: TRBV10-3
J gene: TRBJ1-2
D gene: TRBD1
clone size: medium-sized
CDR3 protein: CAISEFNRGNGYTF
CDR3 DNA: TGTGCCATCAGTGAGTTTAACAGGGGGAATGGCTACACCTTC

V gene: TRBV2
J gene: TRBJ2-2
D gene: -
clone size: -
CDR3 protein: CASSLGQPNTGELFF
CDR3 DNA: TGTGCCAGCAGTCTGGGACAACCGAACACCGGGGAGCTGTTTTTT

V gene: TRBV5-4
J gene: TRBJ2-1
D gene: -
clone size: few
CDR3 protein: CASSLDGRSYNEQFF
CDR3 DNA: TGTGCCAGCAGCCTGGACGGGAGATCCTACAATGAGCAGTTCTTC

V gene: TRBV7-2
J gene: TRBJ2-7
D gene: -
clone size: medium-sized
CDR3 protein: CASSSGAGEQYF
CDR3 DNA: TGTGCCAGCAGCTCAGGGGCGGGCGAGCAGTACTTC

V gene: TRBV5-4
J gene: TRBJ2-3
D gene: -
clone size: medium-sized
CDR3 protein: CASSLWSSGQTDTQYF
CDR3 DNA: TGTGCCAGCAGCTTGTGGTCATCCGGCCAGACAGATACGCAGTATTTT

V gene: TRBV19
J gene: TRBJ2-7
D gene: -
clone size: many
CDR3 protein: CASSIPNSYEQYF
CDR3 DNA: TGTGCCAGTAGTATTCCGAATTCCTACGAGCAGTACTTC

V gene: TRBV18
J gene: TRBJ2-1
D gene: -
clone size: medium-sized
CDR3 protein: CASSPLFGLSGFPSDNEQFF
CDR3 DNA: TGTGCCAGCTCACCCCTTTTCGGTTTGTCAGGTTTCCCCTCTGACAATGAGCAGTTCTTC

V gene: TRBV27
J gene: TRBJ2-2
D gene: TRBD2
clone size: medium-sized
CDR3 protein: CASKLAGVTGELFF
CDR3 DNA: TGTGCCAGCAAACTAGCGGGAGTCACCGGGGAGCTGTTTTTT

V gene: TRBV5-6
J gene: TRBJ1-1
D gene: -
clone size: -
CDR3 protein: CASSPLDDTEAFF
CDR3 DNA: TGTGCCAGCAGCCCCCTGGACGACACTGAAGCTTTCTTT

V gene: TRBV27
J gene: TRBJ1-1
D gene: TRBD1
clone size: -
CDR3 protein: CASSPRSPTGGIEAFF
CDR3 DNA: TGTGCCAGCAGTCCCCGCTCCCCGACAGGGGGCATTGAAGCTTTCTTT

V gene: TRBV14
J gene: TRBJ1-1
D gene: TRBD1
clone size: -
CDR3 protein: CASSAQTGAEAFF
CDR3 DNA: TGTGCCAGCAGCGCTCAGACAGGGGCCGAAGCTTTCTTT

V gene: TRBV7-3
J gene: TRBJ2-2
D gene: -
clone size: few
CDR3 protein: CASSLRGGSNTGELFF
CDR3 DNA: TGTGCCAGCAGCTTAAGAGGGGGGTCGAACACCGGGGAGCTGTTTTTT

V gene: TRBV5-1
J gene: TRBJ2-5
D gene: TRBD2
clone size: -
CDR3 protein: CASSFSGGPAETQYF
CDR3 DNA: TGCGCCAGCAGCTTTTCGGGGGGGCCCGCGGAGACCCAGTACTTC

V gene: TRBV5-5
J gene: TRBJ2-2
D gene: -
clone size: -
CDR3 protein: CASSLLTGGGELFF
CDR3 DNA: TGTGCCAGCAGCTTGCTAACCGGAGGCGGGGAGCTGTTTTTT